These 30 T cell receptor beta chains were sequenced from one sample in a study of blood T cell repertoires in COVID-19. Profiled with immunoSEQ multiplex PCR; TCRdb holds only in-frame clones, not every one. This sample yields 75,000 to 90,000 clones, of which approximately 90% are seen a single time; 5.5% to 6% belongs to the top ten. Input material: peripheral blood. All receptors come from a human donor in a cohort sampled during active COVID-19.

The chain carries TRBV19 and TRBJ1-2, with a tentative D call TRBD1 (6 bases). The CDR3 has 14 residues. CDR1 LNHDA and CDR2 SQIVND come from the germline V gene (reference sequence). The V and J ends lost 3 bases and 6 bases respectively, with 14 bases between them. The CDR3 sequence: CASSIIEGVDGYTF. The CDR3 nucleotides read TGTGCCAGTAGTATTATTGAGGGGGTGGATGGCTACACCTTC.

The gene calls are TRBV10-3 and TRBJ2-6, with TRBD2 matching over 11 bases. This CDR3 contains 17 residues. J gave up 3 bases and V 6 bases, and 7 bases lay outside the gene matches. CDR1 ENHRY and CDR2 SYGVKD come from the germline V gene. The CDR3 DNA reads as TGTGCCATCAGGCAGACTAGCGGGGTAGGTGGGGCCAACGTCCTGACTTTC. This encodes CAIRQTSGVGGANVLTF.

The CDR3 nucleotides are TGTGCCAGCAGCTCCGCGGGGGCGGATGCCTATGGCTACACCTTC. The encoded protein is CASSSAGADAYGYTF. The J gene is TRBJ1-2, the V gene TRBV27, with D perhaps TRBD1 (6 bases). This CDR3 region has 15 residues. V lost 6 bases and J lost 4, with 18 bases in between. Germline loops: CDR1 MNHEY, CDR2 SMNVEV (reference sequence).

The V call is TRBV18, the J call TRBJ2-5, with D possibly being TRBD1 (5 bases). CDR1 KGHSH and CDR2 LQKENI come from the germline V gene. This CDR3 is 13 amino acids long. V shed 1 base and J shed 2 bases, with 5 bases lying between them. CDR3 sequence (DNA): TGTGCCAGCTCACCACGGACACAAGAGACCCAGTACTTC. Residues: CASSPRTQETQYF.

The chain is built from TRBV6-2 or TRBV6-3 and TRBJ1-5; D gene uncertain. There are 12 residues in the CDR3. V lost 4 bases, J lost 7 bases, and 8 bases lay in between. Germline V gene data show CDR1 as MNHEY and CDR2 as SVGEGT. CDR3 region: CASSFVLQPQHF. In nucleotides, the CDR3 is TGTGCCAGCAGTTTCGTATTGCAGCCCCAGCATTTT.

The V gene is TRBV18, the J gene TRBJ1-2, with TRBD1 matching 7 bases. V dropped 4 bases and J dropped 4; count of bases not matched to a gene: 12. Germline V gives CDR1 KGHSH, CDR2 LQKENI. The length of the CDR3 is 16 residues. The CDR3 sequence: CASSLPQQGIPYGYTF. The CDR3 DNA is TGTGCCAGCTCACTACCCCAACAGGGGATTCCCTATGGCTACACCTTC.

This chain links TRBV7-2 with TRBJ2-3; 8 nucleotides match TRBD2. CDR3 size: 16 residues. V lost 1 base, J lost 4 bases, and 7 bases stayed unmatched. CDR1 and CDR2 from the germline V gene are SGHTA and FQGNSA. CDR3 nucleotides: TGTGCCAGCAGCTTAGTCGGGGGGGCCCTCGCAGATACGCAGTATTTT. As protein: CASSLVGGALADTQYF.

CDR3 bases: TGTGCCAGCAGCTCTACAGGGACTGAAGCTTTCTTT. Translated, it gives CASSSTGTEAFF. The chain recombines TRBV9 with TRBJ1-1; D may be TRBD1 (6 bases). Germline V lookup: CDR1 SGDLS, CDR2 YYNGEE. The CDR3 totals 12 residues. Trimming removed 4 bases from V and 5 bases from J, with 9 bases in between. The full variable domain, its missing parts supplied by reference TRBV9 and TRBJ1-1, is DSGVTQTPKHLITATGQRVTLRCSPRSGDLSVYWYQQSLDQGLQFLIQYYNGEERAKGNILERFSAQQFPDLHSELNLSSLELGDSALYFCASSSTGTEAFFGQGTRLTVV.

The genes are TRBV25-1 and TRBJ2-2; no reliable D call. The V end was cut by 1 base, the J end by 0 bases, with 9 bases between. This CDR3 has 16 residues. Looked up from germline, CDR1 is MGHDK and CDR2 is SYGVNS. In DNA form, the CDR3 reads TGTGCCAGCAGTGAATTGAGGTTAGCGAACACCGGGGAGCTGTTTTTT. It is translated as CASSELRLANTGELFF.

The count of this clone is one. V is TRBV5-4 and J is TRBJ2-1; D is uncertain. This CDR3 is 15 amino acids long. Deletions cut 1 base from V and 8 bases from J, with 16 bases between. The germline gives CDR1 SGHNT, CDR2 YYREEE (reference sequence). The CDR3 DNA reads TGTGCCAGCAGCTTGTGGTTGGCGACTCCAGATGAGCAGTTCTTC. Protein product: CASSLWLATPDEQFF.

The rearrangement uses TRBV7-2 and TRBJ2-5, with TRBD2 identical over 8 bases. The CDR3 extends over 16 amino acids. Germline CDR1 reads SGHTA; CDR2 reads FQGNSA. The ends lost 1 base at V and 1 base at J; junction bases unmatched: 5. The CDR3 bases are TGTGCCAGCAGCTTAGACTCGGGGGGGCCCCAAGAGACCCAGTACTTC. It specifies CASSLDSGGPQETQYF.

The chain has TRBV4-1 and TRBJ2-7; the match to TRBD1 covers 7 bases. This CDR3 is built from 15 residues. Germline assignment: CDR1 MGHRA and CDR2 YSYEKL. V shed 4 bases and J 1 base; nucleotides not matched to a gene: 7. The CDR3 region has the DNA TGCGCCAGCAGCCCTAACAGGGGTGCATCCTACGAGCAGTACTTC. Protein sequence: CASSPNRGASYEQYF.

The rearrangement uses TRBV7-9 and TRBJ2-1; 13 nucleotides agree with TRBD2. The germline V gene encodes CDR1 SEHNR and CDR2 FQNEAQ (reference sequence). The CDR3 spans 15 residues. V lost 5 bases to trimming and J lost 12 bases; unmatched junction nucleotides: 10. Here the CDR3 DNA reads TGTGCCAGCAGCGCTACTAGCGGGGGGGCTTTTCGGCAGTTCTTC. It yields the protein CASSATSGGAFRQFF.

The chain links TRBV19 to TRBJ2-7; 11 bases fit TRBD2. This CDR3 comprises 16 residues. Germline loops: CDR1 LNHDA, CDR2 SQIVND (reference sequence). Losses at the gene ends were 6 bases for V and 0 bases for J; bases not matched to a gene: 7. Written as DNA, the CDR3 is TGTGCCAGTAGCCGTACTAGCGGGGGATCCTCCTACGAGCAGTACTTC. It specifies CASSRTSGGSSYEQYF.

The V call is TRBV14, the J call TRBJ2-1, with 11 bases lining up with TRBD2. V shed 4 bases and J 4 bases; nucleotides not matched to a gene: 6. CDR1 is SGHDN, CDR2 FVKESK, per germline. CDR3 length: 16 residues. As DNA, the CDR3 is TGTGCCAGCAGCCCATATAGCGGGGGGGCGTACAATGAGCAGTTCTTC. This gives the protein CASSPYSGGAYNEQFF.

The rearrangement uses TRBV9 and TRBJ2-1; the match to TRBD2 covers 8 bases. The CDR3 spans 17 residues. The ends lost 3 bases at V and 0 bases at J; junction bases unmatched: 8. CDR1 and CDR2 (germline): SGDLS, YYNGEE. The chain's CDR3 is CASSAPVAGSSYNEQFF. CDR3 coding DNA: TGTGCCAGCAGCGCCCCGGTAGCGGGGAGCTCCTACAATGAGCAGTTCTTC. Supplemented by reference TRBV9 and TRBJ2-1, the full variable domain reads DSGVTQTPKHLITATGQRVTLRCSPRSGDLSVYWYQQSLDQGLQFLIQYYNGEERAKGNILERFSAQQFPDLHSELNLSSLELGDSALYFCASSAPVAGSSYNEQFFGPGTRLTVL.

This clone was observed a single time. The chain recombines TRBV3-1 (or the pseudogene TRBV3-2) with TRBJ1-1; TRBD1 matches at 12 bases. The V gene's germline CDR1 is LGHDT and CDR2 YNNKEL (reference sequence). The ends lost 3 bases at V and 4 bases at J; junction bases unmatched: 9. The CDR3 totals 17 residues. The CDR3 nucleotides read TGTGCCAGCAGCCACCGGGACAGGGGGCTACGGGGCACTGAAGCTTTCTTT. Translated, it gives CASSHRDRGLRGTEAFF.

This chain connects TRBV9 to TRBJ1-5; D perhaps matches TRBD1 (5 bases). The CDR3 contains 14 residues. CDR1 and CDR2 (germline): SGDLS, YYNGEE. The V and J ends lost 0 bases and 5 bases respectively, with 9 bases between them. The CDR3 sequence is CASSVGAGYQPQHF. The DNA for the CDR3 is TGTGCCAGCAGCGTAGGGGCAGGGTATCAGCCCCAGCATTTT.

The chain links TRBV5-1 to TRBJ1-2, with D possibly TRBD1 on 5 matching bases. This CDR3 contains 15 residues. Germline assignment: CDR1 SGHRS and CDR2 YFSETQ. V was cut by 4 bases and J by 5 bases, with 18 bases left in between. CDR3 bases: TGCGCCAGCAGCCGGGACTACGGGTCCGGTTATGGCTACACCTTC. Translation gives CASSRDYGSGYGYTF.

The chain employs TRBV5-8 and TRBJ1-1; the match to TRBD1 covers 7 bases. CDR3 length: 14 residues. CDR1 and CDR2 from the germline V gene are SGHTS and YDEGEE. After removal of 4 bases from V and 1 base from J, the junction contained 4 bases not matched to a gene. CDR3 loop: CASSLNRGNTEAFF. In nucleotides, the CDR3 is TGTGCCAGCAGCCTTAACAGGGGGAACACTGAAGCTTTCTTT.

V is TRBV12-1 and J is TRBJ2-7; the tabulated D call, TRBD2, remains unverified against the DNA. TRBV12-1 is termed a pseudogene. The CDR3 contains 14 residues. As DNA, the CDR3 is TGTGCCAGCAGCTATAGCGGGGGGACCTACGAGCAGTACTTC. It codes for CASSYSGGTYEQYF.

The chain joins TRBV7-2 to TRBJ2-7, with TRBD1 matching over 7 bases. The germline CDR1 and CDR2 sequences are SGHTA and FQGNSA. There are 14 residues in the CDR3. The ends lost 2 bases at V and 3 bases at J; junction bases unmatched: 4. The DNA for the CDR3 is TGTGCCAGCAGCTTACCGGGACAGATCTACGAGCAGTACTTC. Translated, it gives CASSLPGQIYEQYF.

V gene TRBV2 combines with J gene TRBJ2-7; maybe TRBD2 (6 bases). CDR3 size: 13 residues. Trimming took 5 bases from V and 0 from J, leaving 8 bases between them. Germline loops: CDR1 SNHLY, CDR2 FYNNEI. Written as DNA, the CDR3 is TGTGCCAGCAGTCCCGGGAGCTCCTACGAGCAGTACTTC. It yields the protein CASSPGSSYEQYF. The full variable domain, rest sourced from reference TRBV2 and TRBJ2-7, is EPEVTQTPSHQVTQMGQEVILRCVPISNHLYFYWYRQILGQKVEFLVSFYNNEISEKSEIFDDQFSVERPDGSNFTLKIRSTKLEDSAMYFCASSPGSSYEQYFGPGTRLTVT.

This clone was seen only a few times. The V call is TRBV30, the J call TRBJ2-2; the D gene is possibly TRBD2 (5 bases). Germline V gene data show CDR1 as GTSNPN and CDR2 as SVGIG (reference sequence). CDR3 length equals 15 residues. Trimming took off 2 bases at V and 10 bases at J, with 20 bases between the two ends. DNA of the CDR3: TGTGCCTGGAGTCGCGGGTTCCCACCGGTCGAGGAGCTGTTTTTT. This gives the protein CAWSRGFPPVEELFF. Full variable domain (remainder filled in from reference TRBV30 and TRBJ2-2): SQTIHQWPATLVQPVGSPLSLECTVEGTSNPNLYWYRQAAGRGLQLLFYSVGIGQISSEVPQNLSASRPQDRQFILSSKKLLLSDSGFYLCAWSRGFPPVEELFFGEGSRLTVL.

The rearrangement joins TRBV9 to TRBJ2-5; 8 bases map to TRBD2. CDR3 length: 14 residues. V lost 1 base, J lost 5 bases, and 4 bases stayed unmatched. Germline values: CDR1 SGDLS, CDR2 YYNGEE. The chain's CDR3 is CASSVNPSGETQYF. CDR3 bases: TGTGCCAGCAGCGTAAACCCTAGCGGGGAGACCCAGTACTTC. The full variable domain, its missing parts supplied by reference TRBV9 and TRBJ2-5, is DSGVTQTPKHLITATGQRVTLRCSPRSGDLSVYWYQQSLDQGLQFLIQYYNGEERAKGNILERFSAQQFPDLHSELNLSSLELGDSALYFCASSVNPSGETQYFGPGTRLLVL.

The J gene is TRBJ1-4, the V gene TRBV9, with D maybe TRBD1 (6 bases). Germline V gene lookup returns CDR1 SGDLS and CDR2 YYNGEE. Trimming removed 3 bases from V and 6 bases from J, with 9 bases in between. The CDR3 has 13 amino acids. The CDR3 DNA reads as TGTGCCAGCAGCGCAGGGGTTGATGAAAAACTGTTTTTT. Amino acid sequence: CASSAGVDEKLFF. Based on the CDR3 plus reference TRBV9 and TRBJ1-4, the full variable domain is DSGVTQTPKHLITATGQRVTLRCSPRSGDLSVYWYQQSLDQGLQFLIQYYNGEERAKGNILERFSAQQFPDLHSELNLSSLELGDSALYFCASSAGVDEKLFFGSGTQLSVL.

The chain is built from TRBV11-2 and TRBJ2-7; possible D gene TRBD1, 6 bases. Germline V gene lookup returns CDR1 SGHAT and CDR2 FQNNGV. This CDR3 spans 15 amino acids. V was pared by 0 bases and J by 0 bases, with 9 bases between. DNA for the CDR3: TGTGCCAGCAGCTTAGAACAGGGTCCCTCCTACGAGCAGTACTTC. Translation gives CASSLEQGPSYEQYF.

There are a few counts of this clone. This chain connects TRBV4-1 to TRBJ1-5; TRBD1 matches at 7 bases. The junction had 7 bases not matched to a gene; V was cut back by 3 bases and J by 5 bases. The CDR3 contains 15 residues. Germline loops: CDR1 MGHRA, CDR2 YSYEKL. The CDR3 region is CASSQQGDRDQPQHF. The CDR3 bases are TGCGCCAGCAGCCAGCAGGGGGATAGAGATCAGCCCCAGCATTTT.

This chain links TRBV12-3 or TRBV12-4 with TRBJ1-1; 9 bases map to TRBD1. V lost 6 bases to trimming and J lost 8 bases; unmatched junction nucleotides: 4. CDR3 length: 12 residues. The CDR3 is CASRDGQGEAFF. CDR3 DNA: TGTGCCAGCAGGGATGGACAGGGGGAAGCTTTCTTT.

As concerns this clone: The sample contains more than one DNA sequence encoding this CDR3. This chain links TRBV27 with TRBJ1-4, with 11 bases aligning to TRBD1. Trimming cost V 5 bases and J 8 bases; bases outside gene matches: 4. The CDR3 covers 14 residues. The germline gives CDR1 MNHEY, CDR2 SMNVEV (reference sequence). The CDR3 nucleotides read TGTGCCAGCAGTCTGGACAGGGGGCGAGAAAAACTGTTTTTT. This codes for CASSLDRGREKLFF.